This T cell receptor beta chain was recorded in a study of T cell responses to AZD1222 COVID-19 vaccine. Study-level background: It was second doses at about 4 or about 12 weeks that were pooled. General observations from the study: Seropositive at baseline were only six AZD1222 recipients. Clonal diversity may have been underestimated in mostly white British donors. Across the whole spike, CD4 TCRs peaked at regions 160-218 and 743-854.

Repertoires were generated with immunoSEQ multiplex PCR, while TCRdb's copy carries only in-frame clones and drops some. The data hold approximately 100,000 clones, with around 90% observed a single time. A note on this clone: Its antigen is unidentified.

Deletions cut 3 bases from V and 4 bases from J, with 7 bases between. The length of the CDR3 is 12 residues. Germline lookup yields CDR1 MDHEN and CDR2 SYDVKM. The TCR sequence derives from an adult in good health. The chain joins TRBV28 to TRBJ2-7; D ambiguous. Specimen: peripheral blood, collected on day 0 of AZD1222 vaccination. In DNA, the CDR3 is TGTGCCAGCAGTTTTACGAGTTACGAGCAGTACTTC. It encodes CASSFTSYEQYF.